The 17 T cell receptor beta chains below all came from one sample that was sequenced in a study of blood T cell repertoires in COVID-19. Clones were read by immunoSEQ multiplex PCR, and TCRdb kept only the in-frame ones, dropping some. This table has about 200,000 clones, 84% appearing once. The specimen was PBMCs or T cells enriched from blood (not recorded which). Receptors originate from a man in his forties who had recovered from COVID-19.

The chain carries TRBV18 and TRBJ2-7; 11 bases are shared with TRBD2. This CDR3 spans 15 amino acids. Unmatched junction bases numbered 11, after V lost 6 bases and J lost 7 bases. Germline V gene sequence: CDR1 KGHSH, CDR2 LQKENI. In DNA, the CDR3 is TGTGCCAGCTCCCCGCTAGCGGGGGGTACTTTGGAGCAGTACTTC. It codes for CASSPLAGGTLEQYF.

V and J are TRBV7-8 and TRBJ2-1, with D uncertain. This CDR3 comprises 12 residues. Germline CDR1 SGHVS, CDR2 FQNEAQ. V was shortened by 2 bases and J by 9 bases, with 8 bases between the two germline ends. The chain's CDR3 is CASSLLVGEQFF. The CDR3 DNA sequence: TGTGCCAGCAGCTTATTAGTCGGTGAGCAGTTCTTC. The whole variable domain, remainder taken from reference TRBV7-8 and TRBJ2-1, is GAGVSQSPRYKVAKRGQDVALRCDPISGHVSLFWYQQALGQGPEFLTYFQNEAQLDKSGLPSDRFFAERPEGSVSTLKIQRTQQEDSAVYLCASSLLVGEQFFGPGTRLTVL.

The chain carries TRBV9 and TRBJ1-4; tentatively, D is TRBD1 (5 bases). The germline gives CDR1 SGDLS, CDR2 YYNGEE. The ends were cut back, 0 bases at V and 4 bases at J, with 16 bases in the middle. The CDR3 loop spans 17 amino acids. As DNA, the CDR3 is TGTGCCAGCAGCGTAGAAGGAGGGGCAGGGTTTAATGAAAAACTGTTTTTT. Encoded protein: CASSVEGGAGFNEKLFF. The full variable domain, its missing parts supplied by reference TRBV9 and TRBJ1-4, is DSGVTQTPKHLITATGQRVTLRCSPRSGDLSVYWYQQSLDQGLQFLIQYYNGEERAKGNILERFSAQQFPDLHSELNLSSLELGDSALYFCASSVEGGAGFNEKLFFGSGTQLSVL.

CDR3: CASSRTGLTEAFF. CDR3 bases: TGTGCCAGCAGCCGCACAGGGTTAACTGAAGCTTTCTTT. The chain uses TRBV6-5 and TRBJ1-1; perhaps TRBD1 as D (6 bases). The V and J ends lost 6 bases and 5 bases respectively, with 13 bases between them. The germline gives CDR1 MNHEY, CDR2 SVGAGI. CDR3 length: 13 residues.

The chain recombines TRBV28 with TRBJ2-1; 9 bases map to TRBD2. CDR3 length: 18 residues. With 4 bases clipped from V and 2 bases from J, the junction kept 12 bases outside the gene matches. The germline gives CDR1 MDHEN, CDR2 SYDVKM. The CDR3 DNA reads as TGTGCCAGCAGTTCCCCGGGACTAGCATTGTTACCCTACAATGAGCAGTTCTTC. Translating gives CASSSPGLALLPYNEQFF. Looking up the rest from reference TRBV28 and TRBJ2-1 gives the full variable domain: DVKVTQSSRYLVKRTGEKVFLECVQDMDHENMFWYRQDPGLGLRLIYFSYDVKMKEKGDIPEGYSVSREKKERFSLILESASTNQTSMYLCASSSPGLALLPYNEQFFGPGTRLTVL.

This clone is a singleton in its sample. The gene calls are TRBV19 and TRBJ2-7; maybe TRBD2 (5 bases). With 1 base removed from V and 0 bases from J, the gap between germline ends came to 7 bases. The CDR3 is 14 residues long. Germline V gives CDR1 LNHDA, CDR2 SQIVND (reference sequence). CDR3 nucleotide sequence: TGTGCCAGTAGTATAGGCCGGGGCTCCTACGAGCAGTACTTC. Amino acids: CASSIGRGSYEQYF.

The J gene is TRBJ1-1, the V gene TRBV7-2; TRBD1 aligns across 8 bases. Per germline, CDR1 SGHTA and CDR2 FQGNSA. The junction had 3 bases not matched to a gene; V was cut back by 5 bases and J by 1 base. This CDR3 contains 14 residues. DNA of the CDR3: TGTGCCAGCAGCGCACAGGGGGGGAACACTGAAGCTTTCTTT. It encodes CASSAQGGNTEAFF.

V is TRBV9 and J is TRBJ1-5, with D maybe TRBD1 (6 bases). Trimming cost V 4 bases and J 7 bases, with 18 bases left between them. CDR1 and CDR2 (germline): SGDLS, YYNGEE. The CDR3 is made up of 15 amino acids. CDR3 amino acids: CASSLGSQGTQPQHF. CDR3 in DNA: TGTGCCAGCAGCCTCGGCTCACAGGGAACCCAGCCCCAGCATTTT.

V gene TRBV24-1 combines with J gene TRBJ2-3; D possibly corresponds to TRBD2 (5 bases). The germline gives CDR1 KGHDR, CDR2 SFDVKD. This CDR3 contains 16 residues. V dropped 4 bases and J dropped 1 base, with 14 bases sitting between them. This CDR3 is CATSESRGLGTDTQYF. The CDR3 bases are TGTGCCACCAGTGAATCCCGGGGTCTCGGCACAGATACGCAGTATTTT.

V gene TRBV14 combines with J gene TRBJ2-7, with D tentatively TRBD2 (5 bases). Trimming stripped 0 bases from V and 0 bases from J, with 9 bases between. The CDR3 contains 15 residues. Germline CDR1 is SGHDN and CDR2 is FVKESK. CDR3 nucleotides: TGTGCCAGCAGCCAAGATATAGGGAGCTCCTACGAGCAGTACTTC. This encodes CASSQDIGSSYEQYF.

The rearrangement links TRBV9 to TRBJ2-5, with TRBD2 matching over 16 bases. V lost 4 bases and J lost 4; bases outside the gene matches: 4. Per germline, CDR1 SGDLS and CDR2 YYNGEE. The CDR3 loop spans 16 amino acids. The CDR3: CASSSGLAGGPETQYF. The CDR3 region has the DNA TGTGCCAGCAGCTCGGGACTAGCGGGGGGGCCAGAGACCCAGTACTTC.

The chain joins TRBV5-3 to TRBJ1-3; 7 bases align to TRBD1. TRBV5-3 is filed as an ORF, its function uncertain. V was pared by 0 bases and J by 4 bases, with 7 bases of the junction left unmatched. The CDR3 totals 16 residues. The DNA for the CDR3 is TGTGCCAGAAGCTTGGTATACCGACAGGGAGGAAACACCATATATTTT. This codes for CARSLVYRQGGNTIYF.

Regarding this clone: At the DNA level, this CDR3 is encoded by other sequences in the same sample as well. The J gene is TRBJ1-1, the V gene TRBV9; possibly TRBD1 for D (6 bases). The CDR3 is 15 residues long. Germline CDR1 SGDLS, CDR2 YYNGEE. The germline V and J ends were trimmed by 0 bases and 2 bases, with 11 bases remaining between them. The CDR3 is CASSVGGGRNTEAFF. CDR3 nucleotides: TGTGCCAGCAGCGTAGGCGGGGGCCGTAACACTGAAGCTTTCTTT.

The V call is TRBV27, the J call TRBJ2-1; D is perhaps TRBD2 (6 bases). The V end was cut by 5 bases, the J end by 3 bases, with 11 bases between. Germline CDR1 is MNHEY and CDR2 is SMNVEV (reference sequence). This CDR3 comprises 14 residues. The CDR3 DNA follows: TGTGCCAGCAGTACCCTAGCGAGCTACAATGAGCAGTTCTTC. It translates to CASSTLASYNEQFF.

The sample holds one count of this clone. The chain recombines TRBV12-5 with TRBJ2-7; 7 bases agree with TRBD2. J was trimmed by 3 bases and V by 0 bases; bases with no gene match: 14. Germline V CDR1 and CDR2: LGHNT, FRNRAP. This CDR3 has 18 amino acids. CDR3: CASGLVTPARGDYYEQYF. In DNA, the CDR3 is TGTGCTAGTGGTTTGGTAACGCCAGCACGAGGGGACTACTACGAGCAGTACTTC.

The chain is built from TRBV3-1 (or the pseudogene TRBV3-2) and TRBJ2-1; D is possibly TRBD2 (6 bases). Looked up from germline, CDR1 is LGHDT and CDR2 is YNNKEL (reference sequence). V lost 6 bases to trimming and J lost 4 bases, with 16 bases between them. There are 15 residues in the CDR3. CDR3 sequence (DNA): TGTGCCAGCAGGCGCACCGGGGGAAGGTACAATGAGCAGTTCTTC. Translating it yields CASRRTGGRYNEQFF.

The sample holds one count of this clone. The chain has TRBV6-5 and TRBJ2-3; TRBD1 aligns across 8 bases. The V and J ends lost 6 bases and 1 base, in that order; junction bases with no gene match: 6. CDR3 length equals 15 residues. Germline CDR1 reads MNHEY; CDR2 reads SVGAGI. DNA for the CDR3: TGTGCCAGCAGACTGACAGGGGCTGGCACAGATACGCAGTATTTT. Translation gives CASRLTGAGTDTQYF.